This T cell receptor (beta chain) stems from a study of Ad26.COV2.S vaccination and SARS-CoV-2 variants. Turning to the study itself: COV1001, an Ad26.COV2.S trial, supplied this vaccine-arm donor. By the intramuscular route, Ad26.COV2.S was given once, or twice 56 days apart.

Points from the study as a whole: For non-spike TCRs, breadth in vaccine recipients resembled that in placebo recipients. TCR breadth and depth estimates may have understated total T cell responses.

To note about this clone: The antigen is undetermined.

Treatment in this sample: roughly 18 received Ad26.COV2.S at low or high dose, single or two shots; about 5 received placebo; per-sample allocation not given. It was on day 63 after the first vaccine or placebo injection that samples were taken. The assay was immunoSEQ multiplex PCR, and TCRdb's table has in-frame clones only and misses some. This sample carries some 640,000 clones, more than 80% of them seen once, and the ten largest clones take approximately 1.5%. The CDR3 has 14 residues. Germline values: CDR1 MNHEY, CDR2 SVGAGI. V gave up 2 bases and J gave up 7 bases; unmatched junction bases: 8.

The material was peripheral blood, obtained in a trial of Ad26.COV2.S vaccine versus placebo. This TCR was recovered from a person aged 18 to 59 who received the Ad26.COV2.S COVID-19 vaccine or a placebo. The rearrangement links TRBV6-5 to TRBJ2-7; TRBD2 agrees at 7 bases. This CDR3 reads CASSYLAESGEQYF. CDR3 in DNA: TGTGCCAGCAGTTACCTAGCGGAGTCTGGGGAGCAGTACTTC.